These 22 T cell receptor beta chains were all obtained from the same sample, sequenced in a study of T-cell reconstitution after alpha-beta-depleted transplantation in children. Unique molecular identifiers were used in preparing the TCRbeta library. TCRdb used MiXCR to reprocess the PCR reads, holding one entry per CDR3 protein. The profile shows some 530,000 distinct CDR3 sequences, 9.5% to 15% of them singletons. The sequencing used PBMCs from the stem cell graft donor, collected from the stem cell graft. Receptors originate from a human donor who donated a stem cell graft to a child with combined immunodeficiency.

A few counts support this clonotype. The chain recombines TRBV7-3 with TRBJ2-3, with D perhaps matching TRBD2 (7 bases). The V end was cut by 5 bases, the J end by 3 bases, with 15 bases between. Germline assignment: CDR1 SGHTA and CDR2 FQGTGA. This CDR3 spans 15 amino acids. CDR3 amino acids: CASSPAGAETDTQYF. Written as DNA, the CDR3 is TGTGCCAGCAGCCCGGCGGGGGCTGAAACAGATACGCAGTATTTT.

This chain joins TRBV29-1 and TRBJ2-3, with a possible D match to TRBD2 (6 bases). V lost 4 bases and J lost 2, with 13 bases in between. Germline V gene lookup returns CDR1 SQVTM and CDR2 ANQGSEA. The CDR3 has 14 amino acids. CDR3 sequence: CSVVAVGFTDTQYF. CDR3 DNA: TGCAGCGTTGTAGCGGTGGGATTCACAGATACGCAGTATTTT.

This chain links TRBV18 with TRBJ1-6; no firm D call. Germline loops: CDR1 KGHSH, CDR2 LQKENI. CDR3 length: 14 residues. Deletions cut 3 bases from V and 10 bases from J, with 13 bases between. CDR3 loop: CASSPDVEGSPLHF. DNA for the CDR3: TGTGCCAGCTCACCTGATGTAGAGGGCTCACCCCTCCACTTT.

The genes are TRBV28 and TRBJ2-7; tentatively, D is TRBD1 (5 bases). Germline V CDR1 and CDR2: MDHEN, SYDVKM. V lost 7 bases, J lost 6 bases, and 16 bases lay in between. The CDR3 has 13 amino acids. In DNA, the CDR3 is TGTGCCAGCACCAAGGGGTGGGGTTTCGAGCAGTACTTC. Its protein is CASTKGWGFEQYF.

This clonotype was found many times. This sequence joins TRBV7-9 and TRBJ1-1; 11 nucleotides agree with TRBD1. The CDR3 totals 15 residues. The germline CDR1 and CDR2 sequences are SEHNR and FQNEAQ (reference sequence). V dropped 5 bases and J dropped 4; count of bases not matched to a gene: 6. The CDR3 region has the DNA TGTGCCAGCAGCCGGACAGGGGGCGCGGGCACTGAAGCTTTCTTT. Translated: CASSRTGGAGTEAFF. The entire variable domain, with the rest obtained from reference TRBV7-9 and TRBJ1-1, is as follows: DTGVSQNPRHKITKRGQNVTFRCDPISEHNRLYWYRQTLGQGPEFLTYFQNEAQLEKSRLLSDRFSAERPKGSFSTLEIQRTEQGDSAMYLCASSRTGGAGTEAFFGQGTRLTVV.

The V call is TRBV7-9, the J call TRBJ2-7, with D tentatively TRBD1 or TRBD2 (6 bases each). The CDR3 has 16 residues. The V and J ends lost 5 bases and 2 bases respectively, with 19 bases between them. Germline V gives CDR1 SEHNR, CDR2 FQNEAQ (reference sequence). This CDR3 is CASSPQGRGRAYEQYF. Here the CDR3 DNA reads TGTGCCAGCAGCCCTCAGGGGCGGGGCAGGGCCTACGAGCAGTACTTC.

This clonotype was seen only a few times. V and J are TRBV12-3 or TRBV12-4 and TRBJ1-3; perhaps TRBD1 as D (5 bases). There are 15 residues in the CDR3. Trimming took 6 bases from V and 0 from J, leaving 12 bases between them. The DNA of the CDR3 is TGTGCCAGCAGGGGACGTGCCTACTCTGGAAACACCATATATTTT. Protein product: CASRGRAYSGNTIYF.

The CDR3 region is CASSDGQGRYEQYF. The CDR3 DNA sequence: TGTGCCAGCAGCGACGGACAGGGACGGTACGAGCAGTACTTC. This chain links TRBV2 with TRBJ2-7, with TRBD1 identical over 8 bases. The J segment lost 4 bases and the V segment lost 6 bases, leaving 8 bases of the junction unmatched. The germline CDR1 and CDR2 sequences are SNHLY and FYNNEI. The CDR3 extends over 14 amino acids.

The chain links TRBV19 to TRBJ2-1; D is ambiguous. Between the trimmed V and J ends, which lost 3 bases and 0 bases, there was a span of 6 bases. Germline V gene data show CDR1 as LNHDA and CDR2 as SQIVND (reference sequence). CDR3 length: 14 amino acids. The CDR3 region has the DNA TGTGCCAGTAGTATCCGGGTCTCCTACAATGAGCAGTTCTTC. It is translated as CASSIRVSYNEQFF.

The V and J genes are TRBV29-1 and TRBJ1-2; D not resolved. This CDR3 is built from 11 residues. The germline V gene has CDR1 SQVTM and CDR2 ANQGSEA. V gave up 4 bases and J gave up 3 bases, with 6 bases separating them. CDR3 in amino acids: CSVGQDYGYTF. The CDR3 nucleotides read TGCAGCGTTGGCCAGGACTATGGCTACACCTTC.

The J gene is TRBJ1-5, the V gene TRBV12-3 or TRBV12-4; tentatively, D is TRBD1 (5 bases). CDR3 length equals 14 residues. V was trimmed by 5 bases and J by 2 bases, leaving 10 bases between them. The CDR3 reads CASSTGVGNQPQHF. The CDR3, as DNA: TGTGCCAGCAGTACAGGAGTCGGCAATCAGCCCCAGCATTTT.

This clonotype was observed at least ten times. One end of the junction does not line up with germline, which may come from a read error. The chain employs TRBV4-3 and TRBJ2-7; a possible D gene is TRBD2 (6 bases). The CDR3 totals 12 residues. The germline V gene has CDR1 LGHNA and CDR2 YSLEER. The CDR3 reads CASSQVGGITHF. For the CDR3, the DNA is TGCGCCAGCAGCCAAGTAGGAGGGATTACCCACTTC.

This clonotype was counted a few times. V gene TRBV9 combines with J gene TRBJ2-2, with D possibly matching TRBD2 (6 bases). Germline loops: CDR1 SGDLS, CDR2 YYNGEE. The CDR3 consists of 14 residues. V lost 0 bases to trimming and J lost 6 bases, with 9 bases between them. CDR3 DNA: TGTGCCAGCAGCGTAGAACCGGGGGCCGGGGAGCTGTTTTTT. Its protein product is CASSVEPGAGELFF.

The J gene is TRBJ2-7, the V gene TRBV7-2, with D perhaps TRBD2 (5 bases). Trimming left V 5 bases short and J 4 bases short, with 24 bases between. The CDR3 totals 17 residues. Per the germline V gene, CDR1 is SGHTA and CDR2 is FQGNSA. The CDR3 nucleotides read TGTGCCAGCAGCATAAACGTCCCCACTAGGGCCCCTTACGAGCAGTACTTC. This codes for CASSINVPTRAPYEQYF.

V is TRBV4-2 and J is TRBJ1-2; 9 nucleotides agree with TRBD1. The CDR3 has 19 residues. The V gene end was trimmed by 0 bases and the J gene end by 0 bases; junction bases not matched to a gene: 11. Germline V CDR1 and CDR2: LGHNA, YNFKEQ. CDR3 loop: CASSQDLPGQGPTNYGYTF. CDR3 DNA sequence: TGTGCCAGCAGCCAAGACCTGCCGGGACAGGGCCCTACTAACTATGGCTACACCTTC.

The chain uses TRBV28 and TRBJ2-3; no firm D call. CDR1 and CDR2 from the germline V gene are MDHEN and SYDVKM. V gave up 1 base and J gave up 0 bases, with 8 bases separating them. CDR3 length: 15 residues. CDR3 in DNA: TGTGCCAGCAGTTTATTTAGCCAGAGCACAGATACGCAGTATTTT. Residues: CASSLFSQSTDTQYF.

This clonotype has more than one count but fewer than ten. This rearrangement joins TRBV5-1 to TRBJ2-5, with 9 nucleotides matching TRBD1. V gave up 3 bases and J gave up 5 bases; unmatched junction bases: 11. CDR3 length: 16 amino acids. CDR1 and CDR2 from the germline V gene are SGHRS and YFSETQ. The CDR3 region has the DNA TGCGCCAGCAGCTCGAATTTGGGACAGGGATGGGAGACCCAGTACTTC. The encoded protein is CASSSNLGQGWETQYF.

The rearrangement uses TRBV4-3 and TRBJ2-7, with a weak D call TRBD1 (5 bases). V was pared by 3 bases and J by 0 bases, with 15 bases between. The CDR3 extends over 16 amino acids. Germline loops: CDR1 LGHNA, CDR2 YSLEER. CDR3 protein: CASSHGTGLLSYEQYF. CDR3 coding DNA: TGCGCCAGCAGCCACGGAACAGGCCTGCTCTCCTACGAGCAGTACTTC.

This clonotype showed up just a few times. The V gene is TRBV6-5, the J gene TRBJ1-1; 7 bases map to TRBD1. The V segment lost 3 bases and the J segment 0 bases; nucleotides outside the gene matches: 7. The CDR3 runs to 16 residues. CDR1 MNHEY and CDR2 SVGAGI come from the germline V gene. The CDR3 protein is CASSYSTGTMNTEAFF. The CDR3 DNA is TGTGCCAGCAGTTATTCGACAGGGACCATGAACACTGAAGCTTTCTTT.

Only a few counts were recorded for this clonotype. The rearrangement uses TRBV7-9 and TRBJ1-5, with no clear D. Trimming pared 1 base from V and 9 bases from J, leaving 7 bases between. The CDR3 runs to 12 residues. Germline V lookup: CDR1 SEHNR, CDR2 FQNEAQ (reference sequence). The CDR3 region has the DNA TGTGCCAGCAGCTTAGATGGTCGGCCCCAGCATTTT. Translation gives CASSLDGRPQHF.

This clonotype has more than one count but fewer than ten. The chain employs TRBV20-1 and TRBJ2-1; D not resolved. Germline V gives CDR1 DFQATT, CDR2 SNEGSKA (reference sequence). The CDR3 has 11 residues. The germline V and J ends were trimmed by 1 base and 8 bases, with 6 bases remaining between them. CDR3 sequence (DNA): TGCAGTGCTAGAGTTGTACATGAGCAGTTCTTC. This gives the protein CSARVVHEQFF.

The chain is built from TRBV11-1 and TRBJ2-1; 9 positions match TRBD1. V shed 3 bases and J 4 bases; nucleotides not matched to a gene: 13. The CDR3 is made up of 18 amino acids. Germline values: CDR1 SGHAT, CDR2 FQDESV (reference sequence). CDR3 sequence (DNA): TGTGCCAGCAGCTTTGACAGGGGGATACTAGGTGGATACAATGAGCAGTTCTTC. Protein product: CASSFDRGILGGYNEQFF.